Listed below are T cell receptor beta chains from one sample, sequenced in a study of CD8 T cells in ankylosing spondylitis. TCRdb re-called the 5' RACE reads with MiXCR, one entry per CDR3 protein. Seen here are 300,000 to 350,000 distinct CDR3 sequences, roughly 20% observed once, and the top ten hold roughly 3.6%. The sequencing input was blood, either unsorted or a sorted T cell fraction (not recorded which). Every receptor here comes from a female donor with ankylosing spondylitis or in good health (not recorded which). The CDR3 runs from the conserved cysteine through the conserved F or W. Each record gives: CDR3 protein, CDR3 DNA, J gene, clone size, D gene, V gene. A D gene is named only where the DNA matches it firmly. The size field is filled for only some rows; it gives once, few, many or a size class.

CASSLFSSWTSGTYNEQFF,TGTGCCAGCAGCCTGTTTTCGTCCTGGACTAGCGGGACTTACAATGAGCAGTTCTTC,TRBJ2-1,few,TRBD2,TRBV7-6
CSAPVSRGPGDSPLHF,TGCAGTGCACCCGTTAGTCGGGGGCCTGGGGATTCACCCCTCCACTTT,TRBJ1-6,many,-,TRBV20-1
CASIPLGASGLYNEQFF,TGTGCCAGCATCCCCTTAGGAGCTAGCGGCCTATACAATGAGCAGTTCTTC,TRBJ2-1,few,TRBD2,TRBV2
CASSPPRGGAYNEQFF,TGTGCCAGCTCACCACCTCGGGGGGGGGCCTACAATGAGCAGTTCTTC,TRBJ2-1,-,TRBD2,TRBV18
CATTKGPYPYNEQFF,TGCGCCACGACGAAGGGCCCATATCCCTACAATGAGCAGTTCTTC,TRBJ2-1,-,-,TRBV10-1
CSALSGTLSDTQYF,TGCAGTGCCTTATCCGGGACTCTCTCGGATACGCAGTATTTT,TRBJ2-3,few,-,TRBV20-1
CSGGTVYNEQFF,TGCAGCGGCGGGACAGTGTACAATGAGCAGTTCTTC,TRBJ2-1,many,-,TRBV29-1
CSVGETSYNEQFF,TGCAGCGTTGGGGAAACCTCCTACAATGAGCAGTTCTTC,TRBJ2-1,-,-,TRBV29-1
CASSSGDYNIQYF,TGTGCCAGCAGCTCGGGGGATTATAATATTCAGTACTTC,TRBJ2-4,medium-sized,-,TRBV12-3/TRBV12-4
CASSYLGLAGARGTDTQYF,TGTGCCAGCAGTTACCTGGGTCTAGCGGGAGCCCGGGGCACAGATACGCAGTATTTT,TRBJ2-3,-,TRBD2,TRBV6-5
CASSPYPTSGGIREQYF,TGTGCCAGCAGTCCCTACCCGACTAGCGGGGGGATACGCGAGCAGTACTTC,TRBJ2-7,-,TRBD2,TRBV28